The clone carrying this TCR beta chain was counted only a few times. Its antigen is undetermined. Measured with immunoSEQ multiplex PCR; TCRdb has only the in-frame clones, and not every one. The table lists about 64,000 clones, roughly nine tenths of them singletons. The sample's time point: cycle 4 day 1 (C4D1), after more than five weeks of nivolumab. All patients experienced relapse after autologous stem cell transplantation, and brentuximab vedotin exposure was variable. The entry originates in a study of PD-1 blockade in classical Hodgkin lymphoma. The study's findings and limits: For complete responders, baseline diversity was comparable to that of newly diagnosed patients. Baseline TCR diversity was reportedly lower in newly diagnosed patients than in healthy donors. It was reported as lower still in relapsed/refractory patients. The authors have not defined what causes the repertoire differences, possibly disease activity or prior therapy.

CDR3 size: 13 residues. Trimming stripped 4 bases from V and 6 bases from J, with 10 bases between. CDR1 is SGHTA, CDR2 FQGNSA, per germline. This chain joins TRBV7-2 and TRBJ1-5; possibly TRBD1 for D (5 bases). The TCR was taken from a human donor with classical Hodgkin lymphoma. The source was peripheral blood mononuclear cells (PBMCs), collected before the fourth cycle of nivolumab. The CDR3 region has the DNA TGTGCCAGCAGCTCCAGGGTTCGTCAGCCCCAGCATTTT. Translating it yields CASSSRVRQPQHF. Based on the CDR3 plus reference TRBV7-2 and TRBJ1-5, the full variable domain is GAGVSQSPSNKVTEKGKDVELRCDPISGHTALYWYRQSLGQGLEFLIYFQGNSAPDKSGLPSDRFSAERTGGSVSTLTIQRTQQEDSAVYLCASSSRVRQPQHFGDGTRLSIL.